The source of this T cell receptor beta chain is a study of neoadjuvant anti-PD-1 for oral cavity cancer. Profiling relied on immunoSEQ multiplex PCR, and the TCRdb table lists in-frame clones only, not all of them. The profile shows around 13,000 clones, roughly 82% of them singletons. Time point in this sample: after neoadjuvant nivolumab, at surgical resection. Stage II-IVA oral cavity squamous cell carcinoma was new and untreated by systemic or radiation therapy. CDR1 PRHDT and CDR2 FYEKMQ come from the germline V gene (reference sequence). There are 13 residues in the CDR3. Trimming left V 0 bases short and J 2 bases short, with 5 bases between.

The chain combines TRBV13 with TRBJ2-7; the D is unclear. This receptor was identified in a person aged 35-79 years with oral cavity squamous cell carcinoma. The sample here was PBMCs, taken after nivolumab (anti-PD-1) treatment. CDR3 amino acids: CASSLGRAYEQYF. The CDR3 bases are TGTGCCAGCAGCTTAGGCCGAGCCTACGAGCAGTACTTC.